This T cell receptor beta chain was recovered during a study of T cells in Graves' hyperthyroidism and ophthalmopathy. A few counts support this clonotype. The V end lost 0 bases, the J end lost 4 bases, and 10 bases lay between the germline ends. CDR1 SGHRS and CDR2 YFSETQ come from the germline V gene. This CDR3 has 14 residues. RNA transcripts provided the source from which TCR beta CDR3 regions were amplified. The HTBI primer set was used in a first-round RT-PCR of the TCR CDR3. A single record per CDR3 protein comes from TCRdb applying MiXCR to the multiplex PCR reads. The table includes 500,000 to 750,000 distinct CDR3 sequences, over 12% detected once. A roughly 9.7 ml volume of fresh peripheral blood provided the PBMCs.

The material sequenced was blood. This clonotype was obtained from a woman aged 18-30 years with Graves' ophthalmopathy. The chain joins TRBV5-1 to TRBJ2-5; D remains unclear. CDR3 loop: CASSLAAPGETQYF. The CDR3 bases are TGCGCCAGCAGCTTGGCGGCCCCAGGAGAGACCCAGTACTTC.